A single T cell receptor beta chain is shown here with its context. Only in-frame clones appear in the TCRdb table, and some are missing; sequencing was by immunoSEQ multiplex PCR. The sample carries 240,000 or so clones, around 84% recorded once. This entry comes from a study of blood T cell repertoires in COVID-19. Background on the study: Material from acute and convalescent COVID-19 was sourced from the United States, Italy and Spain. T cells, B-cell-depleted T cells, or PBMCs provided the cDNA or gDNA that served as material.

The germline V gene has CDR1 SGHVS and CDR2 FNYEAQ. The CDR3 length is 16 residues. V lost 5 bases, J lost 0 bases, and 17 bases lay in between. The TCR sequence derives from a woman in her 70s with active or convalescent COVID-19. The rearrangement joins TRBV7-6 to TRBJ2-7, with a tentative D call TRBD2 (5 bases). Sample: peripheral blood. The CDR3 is CASSPQFERYSYEQYF. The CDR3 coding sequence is TGTGCCAGCAGCCCTCAGTTTGAGCGGTACTCCTACGAGCAGTACTTC. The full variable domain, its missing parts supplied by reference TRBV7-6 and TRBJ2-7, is GAGVSQSPRYKVTKRGQDVALRCDPISGHVSLYWYRQALGQGPEFLTYFNYEAQQDKSGLPNDRFSAERPEGSISTLTIQRTEQRDSAMYRCASSPQFERYSYEQYFGPGTRLTVT.